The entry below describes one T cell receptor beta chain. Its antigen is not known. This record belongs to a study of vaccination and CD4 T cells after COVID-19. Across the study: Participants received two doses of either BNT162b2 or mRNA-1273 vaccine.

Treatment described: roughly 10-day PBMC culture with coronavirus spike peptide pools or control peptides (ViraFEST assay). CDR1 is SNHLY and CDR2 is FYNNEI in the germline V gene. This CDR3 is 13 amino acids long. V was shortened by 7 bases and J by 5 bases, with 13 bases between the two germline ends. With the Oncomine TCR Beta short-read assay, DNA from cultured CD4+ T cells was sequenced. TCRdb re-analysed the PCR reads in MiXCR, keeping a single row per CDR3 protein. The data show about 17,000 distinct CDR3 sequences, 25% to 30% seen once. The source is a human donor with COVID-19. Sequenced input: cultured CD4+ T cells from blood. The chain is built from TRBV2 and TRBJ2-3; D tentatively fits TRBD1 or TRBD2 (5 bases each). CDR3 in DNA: TGTGCCAGCAATGAGGGGCTGGGAGATACGCAGTATTTT. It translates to CASNEGLGDTQYF.